The rows below give T cell receptor beta chains drawn from one sample of a study of blood T cell repertoires in COVID-19. Clones were sequenced by immunoSEQ multiplex PCR, and TCRdb holds only the in-frame ones, with some missing. The sample has around 200,000 clones, 70% to 90% seen once; the top ten hold over 3%. The sequenced sample consisted of PBMCs or T cells enriched from blood (not recorded which). The receptors stem from a middle-aged woman with acute COVID-19. CDR3s include the opening cysteine and the closing phenylalanine or tryptophan. Clone size is not always given. Where it is, it says once, few, many or a class for expanded clones.

>NA|TRBV11-2|TRBJ1-1
CASSFLNTEAFF
>NA|TRBV5-6|TRBJ1-1
CASSFPTEGPEAFF
>NA|TRBV10-3|TRBJ1-2
CAIGRDRDDYTF
>once|TRBV10-1|TRBJ2-3
CASSESGPGKDTQYF
>NA|TRBV5-1|TRBJ1-4
CASSSDRGTNEKLFF
>NA|TRBV10-1|TRBJ1-2
CASSEYRDYGYTF
>NA|TRBV6-4|TRBJ2-2
CASRVQGMAGELFF
>few|TRBV29-1|TRBJ1-1
CSPGQTEAFF
>NA|TRBV9|TRBJ2-1
CASSGSTTGGYFNNEQFF
>NA|TRBV9|TRBJ1-3
CASSVNRGSGNTIYF
>NA|TRBV6-2/TRBV6-3|TRBJ2-1
CASSYRDYQNRNYNEQFF
>NA|TRBV18|TRBJ2-1
CASSPGTSGGPYSYNEQFF
>NA|TRBV12-3/TRBV12-4|TRBJ1-2
CASSEGVFYGYTF
>NA|TRBV2|TRBJ1-2
CASSEFVQGGNYGYTF
>NA|TRBV27|TRBJ1-5
CASSSSTGTIFNQPQHF
>NA|TRBV5-1|TRBJ1-1
CASSLGPGRGTEAFF
>NA|TRBV9|TRBJ1-6
CASSAEEVRYNSPLHF
>once|TRBV11-2|TRBJ2-2
CASSLRPGGFSGELFF
>NA|TRBV27|TRBJ2-2
CASSFTGPNTGELFF
>NA|TRBV7-2|TRBJ1-2
CASSLEGTGLYGYTF
>NA|TRBV15|TRBJ1-2
CATRGSQGERSYTF
>few|TRBV27|TRBJ1-2
CASSLSGGFYGYTF
>NA|TRBV3-1/TRBV3-2|TRBJ2-5
CASSQDGGGETQYF
>NA|TRBV3-1/TRBV3-2|TRBJ1-1
CATRGTGTEAFF
>NA|TRBV10-3|TRBJ1-1
CAIRGQGNTEAFF
>once|TRBV6-5|TRBJ1-2
CASSYVRADGYTF
>NA|TRBV4-1|TRBJ1-1
CASSHAALSGTEAFF